The 19 T cell receptor beta chains in this list originate from one sample, sequenced in a study of cytomegalovirus exposure and HLA in healthy donors. PCR amplification relied on 60 Vbeta primers (plus 13 Jbeta primers). The repertoire was sequenced with immunoSEQ multiplex PCR; TCRdb's copy has only in-frame clones and lacks some. The table includes approximately 170,000 clones, around 80% detected once. Sample: PBMCs. The receptors originated from a middle-aged man in good health and CMV-seronegative.

This clone was recorded a few times. The junction departs from germline at one end; a sequencing error may be responsible. The chain is built from TRBV7-8 and TRBJ2-6; the D gene is possibly TRBD1 (5 bases). The CDR3 loop spans 15 amino acids. CDR1 and CDR2 (germline): SGHVS, FQNEAQ. CDR3 sequence (DNA): TGTGCCAGCAGCTTCCCGCACTCTGGGGCCAACGGCCTGACTTTC. It encodes CASSFPHSGANGLTF.

A few counts support this clone. This chain links TRBV7-9 with TRBJ2-7; 7 bases are a match to TRBD2. The trim removed 0 bases at V and 7 bases at J, leaving 0 bases unmatched. Looked up from germline, CDR1 is SEHNR and CDR2 is FQNEAQ (reference sequence). CDR3 size: 12 residues. The CDR3 protein is CASSLAGGEQYV. CDR3 in DNA: TGTGCCAGCAGCTTAGCGGGAGGGGAGCAGTACGTC.

The genes are TRBV6-5 and TRBJ1-4; D is uncertain. The CDR3 runs 14 residues. The germline V gene encodes CDR1 MNHEY and CDR2 SVGAGI. V lost 5 bases and J 6 bases, leaving 13 bases between the germline ends. CDR3 region: CASSEEAMDEKLFF. In DNA form, the CDR3 reads TGTGCCAGCAGTGAGGAGGCTATGGATGAAAAACTGTTTTTT.

V gene TRBV25-1 combines with J gene TRBJ1-5; a possible D gene is TRBD1 (5 bases). The germline V gene encodes CDR1 MGHDK and CDR2 SYGVNS. V was shortened by 1 base and J by 2 bases, with 9 bases between the two germline ends. The CDR3 has 15 residues. The CDR3 here is CASSESQGGNQPQHF. Here the CDR3 DNA reads TGTGCCAGCAGTGAATCCCAAGGGGGCAATCAGCCCCAGCATTTT.

This clone was counted between two and nine times. This rearrangement joins TRBV4-2 to TRBJ2-4; D unclear. Trimming left V 0 bases short and J 7 bases short, with 13 bases between. Per germline, CDR1 LGHNA and CDR2 YNFKEQ. The CDR3 consists of 15 residues. In DNA, the CDR3 is TGTGCCAGCAGCCAAGATCGGGTCGCTGGGAACATTCAGTACTTC. Translation gives CASSQDRVAGNIQYF.

This clone was counted only a few times. This chain uses TRBV7-9 with TRBJ1-5, with TRBD1 identical over 9 bases. With V trimmed by 6 bases and J by 5 bases, 8 bases remained unmatched. Germline CDR1 reads SEHNR; CDR2 reads FQNEAQ (reference sequence). The CDR3 has 15 residues. CDR3 sequence (DNA): TGTGCCAGCAGTGCGACAGGGGGAGGCGATCAGCCCCAGCATTTT. It codes for CASSATGGGDQPQHF.

The gene calls are TRBV6-5 and TRBJ2-2; D gene uncertain. Between the trimmed V and J ends, which lost 5 bases and 3 bases, there was a span of 7 bases. Germline V CDR1 and CDR2: MNHEY, SVGAGI. The CDR3 loop spans 13 amino acids. The CDR3 region is CASSPRDTGELFF. The CDR3 nucleotides are TGTGCCAGCAGTCCCCGGGACACCGGGGAGCTGTTTTTT.

The CDR3 sequence is CASSPTSGRQETQYF. The CDR3 DNA reads TGCGCCAGCTCCCCGACTAGCGGGAGGCAAGAGACCCAGTACTTC. The genes are TRBV5-1 and TRBJ2-5, with 13 bases aligning to TRBD2. With V trimmed by 7 bases and J by 2 bases, 5 bases remained unmatched. CDR3 length: 15 residues. Germline CDR1 reads SGHRS; CDR2 reads YFSETQ.

With respect to this clone: The junction shows a germline mismatch at one end, possibly a read error. This chain uses TRBV5-1 with TRBJ2-6, with D possibly being TRBD1 (6 bases). In germline, CDR1 is SGHRS, CDR2 YFSETQ. There are 14 residues in the CDR3. CDR3 DNA sequence: TGCGCCACGCGACGGGACACCGGACCCAACGGCCTGACTTTC. It translates to CATRRDTGPNGLTF.

The sample holds a few counts of this clone. This chain uses TRBV19 with TRBJ1-5; D remains ambiguous. The CDR3 runs 13 residues. Deletions cut 6 bases from V and 7 bases from J, with 13 bases between. The germline V gene encodes CDR1 LNHDA and CDR2 SQIVND (reference sequence). CDR3 sequence (DNA): TGTGCCAGTAGCACCCGGGAGTACCAGCCCCAGCATTTT. Translation: CASSTREYQPQHF.

This clone was counted only a few times. The chain uses TRBV19 and TRBJ1-1, with a weak D call TRBD1 (6 bases). Germline assignment: CDR1 LNHDA and CDR2 SQIVND (reference sequence). The CDR3 extends over 15 amino acids. Trimming stripped 1 base from V and 6 bases from J, with 15 bases between. The CDR3, as DNA: TGTGCCAGTAGTATAGCCTGGGGGGGGGCCGCTGAAGCTTTCTTT. Translated: CASSIAWGGAAEAFF. The full variable domain, with the rest looked up from reference TRBV19 and TRBJ1-1, is DGGITQSPKYLFRKEGQNVTLSCEQNLNHDAMYWYRQDPGQGLRLIYYSQIVNDFQKGDIAEGYSVSREKKESFPLTVTSAQKNPTAFYLCASSIAWGGAAEAFFGQGTRLTVV.

The chain joins TRBV28 to TRBJ1-3; maybe TRBD1 (5 bases). The germline gives CDR1 MDHEN, CDR2 SYDVKM. Trimming removed 3 bases at V and 2 bases at J, with 11 bases between. The CDR3 is made up of 15 amino acids. DNA for the CDR3: TGTGCCAGCAGTTTGGGCAGGGTAACTGGAAACACCATATATTTT. Translated, it gives CASSLGRVTGNTIYF.

The rearrangement uses TRBV4-1 and TRBJ1-2, with 9 positions matching TRBD1. The CDR3 contains 15 residues. J was trimmed by 7 bases and V by 3 bases; bases with no gene match: 9. Germline V lookup: CDR1 MGHRA, CDR2 YSYEKL. The CDR3 region is CASSHLSGTGPGYTF. The CDR3 DNA follows: TGCGCCAGCAGCCACCTCTCCGGGACAGGGCCTGGCTACACCTTC.

The gene calls are TRBV7-9 and TRBJ1-2; 8 bases match TRBD1. With V trimmed by 0 bases and J by 7 bases, 7 bases remained unmatched. CDR1 SEHNR and CDR2 FQNEAQ come from the germline V gene (reference sequence). The CDR3 has 15 residues. CDR3 coding DNA: TGTGCCAGCAGCTTAGCTGCAGGGGGCTACGGTGGCTACACCTTC. Its protein product is CASSLAAGGYGGYTF.

This sequence joins TRBV10-2 and TRBJ1-3; TRBD1 is a possible D gene (5 bases). The CDR3 runs 16 residues. Germline V CDR1 and CDR2: WSHSY, SAAADI. Trimming cost V 4 bases and J 0 bases, with 13 bases left between them. Written as DNA, the CDR3 is TGCGCCAGCAGTGTATGGGGGGTGAGCTCTGGAAACACCATATATTTT. This sequence encodes CASSVWGVSSGNTIYF.

V usage is TRBV6-5 and J usage is TRBJ2-2, with 9 bases matching TRBD2. J lost 1 base, V lost 0 bases, and 0 bases had no gene match. The CDR3 contains 16 residues. Germline V gene data show CDR1 as MNHEY and CDR2 as SVGAGI. CDR3: CASSYSTSGNTGELFF. The CDR3 DNA sequence: TGTGCCAGCAGTTACTCGACTAGCGGGAACACCGGGGAGCTGTTTTTT.

The count of this clone is one. The V gene is TRBV7-9, the J gene TRBJ2-1, with 9 bases that match TRBD1. V was clipped by 4 bases and J by 8 bases; unmatched bases: 12. The CDR3 contains 16 residues. Germline assignment: CDR1 SEHNR and CDR2 FQNEAQ (reference sequence). CDR3 nucleotides: TGTGCCAGCAGCTCACCAGGGACAGGGAGTAACGATGAGCAGTTCTTC. This sequence encodes CASSSPGTGSNDEQFF.

The chain has TRBV7-6 and TRBJ2-2; a weak D match, TRBD1 (6 bases). Trimming shortened V by 2 bases and J by 0 bases, and 7 bases separated the two germline ends. The germline CDR1 and CDR2 sequences are SGHVS and FNYEAQ. There are 15 residues in the CDR3. The CDR3 nucleotides read TGTGCCAGCAGCTTAAAGGGGGCGAACACCGGGGAGCTGTTTTTT. It yields the protein CASSLKGANTGELFF. Looking up the rest from reference TRBV7-6 and TRBJ2-2 gives the full variable domain: GAGVSQSPRYKVTKRGQDVALRCDPISGHVSLYWYRQALGQGPEFLTYFNYEAQQDKSGLPNDRFSAERPEGSISTLTIQRTEQRDSAMYRCASSLKGANTGELFFGEGSRLTVL.

This chain connects TRBV9 to TRBJ2-3, with 8 bases that match TRBD2. CDR3 length: 15 residues. CDR1 and CDR2 (germline): SGDLS, YYNGEE. V was clipped by 3 bases and J by 2 bases; unmatched bases: 5. The chain's CDR3 is CASSEASGSTDTQYF. CDR3 sequence (DNA): TGTGCCAGCAGCGAAGCTAGCGGGTCCACAGATACGCAGTATTTT.